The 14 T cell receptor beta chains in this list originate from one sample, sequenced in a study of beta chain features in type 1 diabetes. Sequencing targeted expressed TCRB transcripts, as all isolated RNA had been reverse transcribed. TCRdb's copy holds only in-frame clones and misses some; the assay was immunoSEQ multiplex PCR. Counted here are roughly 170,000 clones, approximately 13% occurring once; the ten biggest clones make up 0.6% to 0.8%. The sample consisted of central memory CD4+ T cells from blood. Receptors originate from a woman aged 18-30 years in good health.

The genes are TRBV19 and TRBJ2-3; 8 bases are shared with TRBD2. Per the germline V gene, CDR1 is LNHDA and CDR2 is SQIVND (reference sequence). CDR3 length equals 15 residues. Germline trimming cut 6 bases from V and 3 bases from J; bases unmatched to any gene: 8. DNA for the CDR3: TGTGCCAGTAGGGCCCTAGCGGGCCGTACAGATACGCAGTATTTT. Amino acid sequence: CASRALAGRTDTQYF.

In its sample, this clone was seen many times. CDR3 DNA: TGTGCCAGCTCACCCCGGGACAGCCCGACGGAGACCCAGTACTTC. This encodes CASSPRDSPTETQYF. The chain couples TRBV18 to TRBJ2-5; 7 bases align to TRBD1. V shed 3 bases and J 5 bases; nucleotides not matched to a gene: 9. The CDR3 spans 15 residues. Germline loops: CDR1 KGHSH, CDR2 LQKENI.

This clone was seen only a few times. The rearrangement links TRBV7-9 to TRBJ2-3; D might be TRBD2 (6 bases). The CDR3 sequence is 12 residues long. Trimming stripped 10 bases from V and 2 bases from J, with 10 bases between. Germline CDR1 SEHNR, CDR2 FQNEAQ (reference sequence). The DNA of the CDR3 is TGTGCCACCGGGGGAGTCACAGATACGCAGTATTTT. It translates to CATGGVTDTQYF.

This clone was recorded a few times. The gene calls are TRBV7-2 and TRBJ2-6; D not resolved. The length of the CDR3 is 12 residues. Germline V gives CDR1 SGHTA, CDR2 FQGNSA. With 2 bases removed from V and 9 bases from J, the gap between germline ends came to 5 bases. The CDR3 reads CASSLNFNVLTF. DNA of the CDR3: TGTGCCAGCAGCTTAAACTTCAACGTCCTGACTTTC.

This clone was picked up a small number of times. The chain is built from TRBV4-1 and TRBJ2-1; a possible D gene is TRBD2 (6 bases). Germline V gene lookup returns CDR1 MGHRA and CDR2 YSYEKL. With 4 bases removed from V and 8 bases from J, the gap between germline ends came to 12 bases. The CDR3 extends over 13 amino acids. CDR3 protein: CASSRRGAHEQFF. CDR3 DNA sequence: TGCGCCAGCAGCCGGCGCGGGGCCCATGAGCAGTTCTTC.

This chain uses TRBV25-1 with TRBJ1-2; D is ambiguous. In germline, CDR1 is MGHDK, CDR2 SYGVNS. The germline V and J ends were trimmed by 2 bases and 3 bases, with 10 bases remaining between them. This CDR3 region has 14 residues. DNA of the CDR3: TGTGCCAGCAGTGAACACAGATTCGACTATGGCTACACCTTC. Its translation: CASSEHRFDYGYTF.

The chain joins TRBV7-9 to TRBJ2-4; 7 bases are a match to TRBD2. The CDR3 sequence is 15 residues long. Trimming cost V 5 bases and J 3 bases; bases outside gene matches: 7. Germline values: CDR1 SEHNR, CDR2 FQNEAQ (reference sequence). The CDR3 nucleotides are TGTGCCAGCAGCACTACTAGCGCGGGCAAAAACATTCAGTACTTC. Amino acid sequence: CASSTTSAGKNIQYF.

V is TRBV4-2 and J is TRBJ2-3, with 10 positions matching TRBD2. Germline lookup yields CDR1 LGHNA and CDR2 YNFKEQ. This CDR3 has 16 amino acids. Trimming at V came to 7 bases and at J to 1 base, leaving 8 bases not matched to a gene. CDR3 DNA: TGTGCCAGCACCCTAGCGGGAGCGAGGGGCACAGATACGCAGTATTTT. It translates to CASTLAGARGTDTQYF.

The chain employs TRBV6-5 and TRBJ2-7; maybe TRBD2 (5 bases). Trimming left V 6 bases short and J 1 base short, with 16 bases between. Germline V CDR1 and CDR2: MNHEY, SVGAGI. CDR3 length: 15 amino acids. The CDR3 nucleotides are TGTGCCAGCAGCAGGACCGTAGGAGGTTCCTACGAGCAGTACTTC. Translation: CASSRTVGGSYEQYF.

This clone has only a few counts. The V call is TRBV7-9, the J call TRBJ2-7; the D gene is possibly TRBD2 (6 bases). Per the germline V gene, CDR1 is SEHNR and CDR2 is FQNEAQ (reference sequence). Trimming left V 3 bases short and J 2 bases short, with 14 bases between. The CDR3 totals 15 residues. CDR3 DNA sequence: TGTGCCAGCAGCTTCGGAGGGGCGGGAACCTACGAGCAGTACTTC. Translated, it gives CASSFGGAGTYEQYF. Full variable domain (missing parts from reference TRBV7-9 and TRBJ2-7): DTGVSQNPRHKITKRGQNVTFRCDPISEHNRLYWYRQTLGQGPEFLTYFQNEAQLEKSRLLSDRFSAERPKGSFSTLEIQRTEQGDSAMYLCASSFGGAGTYEQYFGPGTRLTVT.

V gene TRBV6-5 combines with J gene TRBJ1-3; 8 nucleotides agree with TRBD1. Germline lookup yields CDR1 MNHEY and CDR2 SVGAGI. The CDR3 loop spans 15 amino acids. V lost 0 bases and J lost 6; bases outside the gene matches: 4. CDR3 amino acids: CASSYSSGGANTIYF. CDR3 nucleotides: TGTGCCAGCAGTTACTCGTCAGGGGGCGCAAACACCATATATTTT.

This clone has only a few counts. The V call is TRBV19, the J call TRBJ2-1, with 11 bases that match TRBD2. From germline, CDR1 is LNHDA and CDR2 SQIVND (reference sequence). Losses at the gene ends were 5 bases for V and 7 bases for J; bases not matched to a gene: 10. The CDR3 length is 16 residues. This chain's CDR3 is CASSSPGLAVSNEQFF. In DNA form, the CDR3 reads TGTGCCAGTAGTTCTCCGGGACTAGCGGTGTCTAATGAGCAGTTCTTC.

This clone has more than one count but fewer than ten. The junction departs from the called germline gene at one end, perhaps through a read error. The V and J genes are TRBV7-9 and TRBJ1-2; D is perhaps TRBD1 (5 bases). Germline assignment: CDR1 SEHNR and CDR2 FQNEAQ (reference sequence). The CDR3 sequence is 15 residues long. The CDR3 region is CASSPRQLQNYGYTF. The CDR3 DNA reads TGCGCCAGCAGCCCGAGACAGCTACAAAACTATGGCTACACCTTC.

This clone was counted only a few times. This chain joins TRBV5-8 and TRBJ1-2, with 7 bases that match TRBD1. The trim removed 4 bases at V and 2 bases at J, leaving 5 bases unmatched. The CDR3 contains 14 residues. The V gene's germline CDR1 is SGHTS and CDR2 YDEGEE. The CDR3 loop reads CASSGRTGNYGYTF. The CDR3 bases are TGTGCCAGCAGCGGAAGGACAGGAAACTATGGCTACACCTTC.